The 14 T cell receptor beta chains presented below share a single source sample, sequenced in a study of OX40 agonist ivuxolimab in advanced cancers. Data came from immunoSEQ multiplex PCR; TCRdb stores just in-frame clones and leaves some out. The sample yields under 60,000 clones, around 94% seen once. The sample consisted of CD4+ or CD8+ T cells sorted from blood, taken in a trial of the OX40 agonist ivuxolimab. The source of these receptors is an adult with an advanced solid tumor such as melanoma, head and neck, liver or kidney cancer.

J is TRBJ2-7 and V is TRBV2, with D perhaps matching TRBD1 (5 bases). Germline V CDR1 and CDR2: SNHLY, FYNNEI. Deletions cut 5 bases from V and 2 bases from J, with 16 bases between. The CDR3 has 15 residues. The CDR3 sequence is CASSTGKTDPYEQYF. The DNA for the CDR3 is TGTGCCAGCAGTACTGGGAAGACAGATCCCTACGAGCAGTACTTC.

The rearrangement joins TRBV20-1 to TRBJ2-2; D remains unclear. Germline V gene data show CDR1 as DFQATT and CDR2 as SNEGSKA (reference sequence). The CDR3 is made up of 11 amino acids. Trimming shortened V by 3 bases and J by 1 base, and 0 bases separated the two germline ends. CDR3 in amino acids: CSARNTGELFF. CDR3 sequence (DNA): TGCAGTGCTAGGAACACCGGGGAGCTGTTTTTT.

DNA for the CDR3: TGTGCCAGCATCAACGGGAACACTGAAGCTTTCTTT. Translation: CASINGNTEAFF. This rearrangement joins TRBV6-5 to TRBJ1-1; D is ambiguous. Germline V gene lookup returns CDR1 MNHEY and CDR2 SVGAGI. Trimming removed 7 bases at V and 1 base at J, with 7 bases between. The length of the CDR3 is 12 residues.

V gene TRBV6-1 combines with J gene TRBJ2-4; D is unresolved. CDR3 size: 16 residues. V was shortened by 2 bases and J by 0 bases, with 11 bases between the two germline ends. Germline CDR1 and CDR2: MNHNS and SASEGT. This chain's CDR3 is CASSEIVWSAKNIQYF. CDR3 nucleotides: TGTGCCAGCAGTGAAATCGTCTGGTCAGCCAAAAACATTCAGTACTTC.

V usage is TRBV27 and J usage is TRBJ2-7; D remains unclear. CDR1 is MNHEY and CDR2 is SMNVEV in the germline V gene (reference sequence). V was pared by 8 bases and J by 2 bases, with 10 bases between. The CDR3 loop spans 12 amino acids. CDR3 nucleotides: TGTGCCAGCTCGCACGGTACCTACGAGCAGTACTTC. Residues: CASSHGTYEQYF.

The chain is built from TRBV6-1 and TRBJ2-7; 11 bases agree with TRBD1. There are 18 residues in the CDR3. After removal of 2 bases from V and 2 bases from J, the junction contained 11 bases not matched to a gene. Germline CDR1 MNHNS, CDR2 SASEGT. The CDR3: CASSEPPGQGVSPYEQYF. Written as DNA, the CDR3 is TGTGCCAGCAGTGAACCCCCGGGACAGGGGGTTTCCCCCTACGAGCAGTACTTC.

A remark on this clone: Other DNA sequences in this specimen translate into the identical CDR3. V gene TRBV27 combines with J gene TRBJ2-7; D might be TRBD1 (5 bases). With 2 bases removed from V and 1 base from J, the gap between germline ends came to 9 bases. The CDR3 totals 14 residues. CDR1 MNHEY and CDR2 SMNVEV come from the germline V gene (reference sequence). The CDR3 is CASSLRQSSYEQYF. In DNA form, the CDR3 reads TGTGCCAGCAGTTTACGACAGTCGTCCTACGAGCAGTACTTC.

The V gene is TRBV2, the J gene TRBJ2-2; 12 bases agree with TRBD2. The CDR3 loop spans 16 amino acids. V lost 8 bases and J lost 4; bases outside the gene matches: 8. The germline V gene has CDR1 SNHLY and CDR2 FYNNEI. The CDR3 coding sequence is TGTGCCAGCTATGGGCCGACTAGCGGGAGCACCGGGGAGCTGTTTTTT. It specifies CASYGPTSGSTGELFF.

CDR3 nucleotides: TGTGCCAGCAGTTTAACTAGCGGGAATACGCAGTATTTT. Residues: CASSLTSGNTQYF. This rearrangement joins TRBV27 to TRBJ2-3, with 10 bases that match TRBD2. The J segment lost 7 bases and the V segment lost 2 bases, leaving 0 bases of the junction unmatched. CDR3 length: 13 residues. Germline CDR1 reads MNHEY; CDR2 reads SMNVEV (reference sequence).

The J gene is TRBJ2-3, the V gene TRBV28; possibly TRBD1 for D (5 bases). This CDR3 comprises 15 residues. Trimming cost V 4 bases and J 0 bases, with 11 bases left between them. Per the germline V gene, CDR1 is MDHEN and CDR2 is SYDVKM. Here the CDR3 reads CASSYPAGSTDTQYF. CDR3 sequence (DNA): TGTGCCAGCAGTTACCCCGCAGGGAGCACAGATACGCAGTATTTT.

CDR3 DNA: TGTGCCAGCAGCTTAGCTATGAACACTGAAGCTTTCTTT. Its translation is CASSLAMNTEAFF. The chain is built from TRBV11-2 and TRBJ1-1; D ambiguous. CDR1 SGHAT and CDR2 FQNNGV come from the germline V gene. The V gene lost 1 base and the J gene lost 0 bases, with 3 bases spanning the gap. The CDR3 extends over 13 amino acids.

The chain combines TRBV9 with TRBJ1-1; 8 bases match TRBD1. The length of the CDR3 is 15 residues. Germline CDR1 and CDR2: SGDLS and YYNGEE. V dropped 4 bases and J dropped 4; count of bases not matched to a gene: 9. The CDR3 loop reads CASSPTTGASTEAFF. CDR3 coding DNA: TGTGCCAGCAGCCCGACGACAGGGGCTAGCACTGAAGCTTTCTTT. Complete variable domain (other parts from reference TRBV9 and TRBJ1-1): DSGVTQTPKHLITATGQRVTLRCSPRSGDLSVYWYQQSLDQGLQFLIQYYNGEERAKGNILERFSAQQFPDLHSELNLSSLELGDSALYFCASSPTTGASTEAFFGQGTRLTVV.

CDR3 nucleotide sequence: TGTGCCAGCAGCTCGTCGACCATCCTAAACACAGATACGCAGTATTTT. Translation: CASSSSTILNTDTQYF. This chain joins TRBV11-2 and TRBJ2-3, with D hard to call. Looked up from germline, CDR1 is SGHAT and CDR2 is FQNNGV. The V end was cut by 4 bases, the J end by 2 bases, with 16 bases between. The CDR3 spans 16 residues.

CDR3 bases: TGTGCCAGCAGCTTAGAGGATTCAGCTCTGTATGGCTACACCTTC. It specifies CASSLEDSALYGYTF. The chain links TRBV7-9 to TRBJ1-2; D is unresolved. This CDR3 spans 15 amino acids. Trimming cost V 1 base and J 5 bases, with 14 bases left between them. CDR1 is SEHNR and CDR2 is FQNEAQ in the germline V gene (reference sequence).